This T cell receptor beta chain was captured by sequencing in a study of T cells in pancreatic ductal adenocarcinoma. Notes on the study in general: Comparisons of tumor and blood clonality may show falsely lower tumor diversity.

Surgery without prior neoadjuvant therapy was the treatment of the selected pancreatic ductal adenocarcinoma patients. This clone was detected only a few times. Antigen: not known. Sequencing used immunoSEQ multiplex PCR; TCRdb keeps in-frame clones, though not all of them. The table includes 4,500 or so clones, around 68% detected once. Germline V lookup: CDR1 ENHRY, CDR2 SYGVKD. V shed 6 bases, J shed 2 bases, and the junction held 6 bases outside the gene matches. The CDR3 sequence is 15 residues long. The sequenced sample was pancreatic tumor tissue. This rearrangement joins TRBV10-3 to TRBJ1-2, with 10 positions matching TRBD1. This TCR was recovered from a human donor with pancreatic ductal adenocarcinoma. The CDR3 coding sequence is TGTGCCATCAGACCCGGGACAGGGGAAAACTATGGCTACACCTTC. Residues: CAIRPGTGENYGYTF.